The 8 T cell receptor beta chains below come from one sample, sequenced in a study of CD8 T cells in Susac syndrome. Random hexamers primed reverse transcription of about 0.5 to 1 ug RNA. TCRdb analysed the immunoSEQ multiplex PCR reads with MiXCR anew, one entry per CDR3 protein. The sample has about 120,000 distinct CDR3 sequences; roughly 94% are singletons. Specimen: CD8+ T cells from PBMCs. These TCRs come from a human donor with Susac syndrome.

This CDR3 reads CASSLGRVYEQYF. The CDR3 nucleotides are TGTGCCAGCAGCTTAGGCCGGGTTTACGAGCAGTACTTC. The gene calls are TRBV13 and TRBJ2-7, with D unresolved. This CDR3 spans 13 amino acids. V was shortened by 0 bases and J by 4 bases, with 7 bases between the two germline ends. Germline V gene data show CDR1 as PRHDT and CDR2 as FYEKMQ (reference sequence). The variable domain in full, with the rest retrieved from reference TRBV13 and TRBJ2-7, is AAGVIQSPRHLIKEKRETATLKCYPIPRHDTVYWYQQGPGQDPQFLISFYEKMQSDKGSIPDRFSAQQFSDYHSELNMSSLELGDSALYFCASSLGRVYEQYFGPGTRLTVT.

The chain combines TRBV5-6 with TRBJ2-7; 8 nucleotides line up with TRBD2. CDR3 size: 13 residues. J lost 3 bases, V lost 2 bases, and 1 base had no gene match. Germline V CDR1 and CDR2: SGHDT, YYEEEE. CDR3 sequence reads: CASSFGGGYEQYF. CDR3 nucleotides: TGTGCCAGCAGCTTCGGGGGGGGCTACGAGCAGTACTTC. The variable domain in full, with the rest retrieved from reference TRBV5-6 and TRBJ2-7, is DAGVTQSPTHLIKTRGQQVTLRCSPKSGHDTVSWYQQALGQGPQFIFQYYEEEERQRGNFPDRFSGHQFPNYSSELNVNALLLGDSALYLCASSFGGGYEQYFGPGTRLTVT.

The rearrangement joins TRBV9 to TRBJ1-2, with D unresolved. CDR1 is SGDLS and CDR2 is YYNGEE in the germline V gene. Trimming cost V 0 bases and J 6 bases, with 12 bases left between them. There are 14 residues in the CDR3. CDR3 in DNA: TGTGCCAGCAGCGTAGAGGGCAACGAAGATGGCTACACCTTC. As protein: CASSVEGNEDGYTF.

J is TRBJ2-2 and V is TRBV6-2 or TRBV6-3; D gene unclear. The CDR3 has 13 residues. V lost 6 bases and J 2 bases, leaving 7 bases between the germline ends. Germline-derived CDR1 and CDR2 are MNHEY and SVGEGT. CDR3 sequence: CASRKGNTGELFF. The CDR3 nucleotides read TGTGCCAGCAGGAAGGGCAACACCGGGGAGCTGTTTTTT.

This chain joins TRBV12-3 or TRBV12-4 and TRBJ1-1; D is unclear. This CDR3 contains 12 residues. The V end lost 3 bases, the J end lost 6 bases, and 8 bases lay between the germline ends. For the CDR3, the DNA is TGTGCCAGCAGTTTGGGTACCCCTGAAGCTTTCTTT. Translated, it gives CASSLGTPEAFF.

The chain has TRBV2 and TRBJ1-2; D is possibly TRBD1 (5 bases). V shed 7 bases and J shed 4 bases, with 7 bases lying between them. Germline values: CDR1 SNHLY, CDR2 FYNNEI. CDR3 length equals 11 residues. The CDR3 DNA reads TGTGCCAGCACAGGGACCTATGGCTACACCTTC. Protein: CASTGTYGYTF.

This chain connects TRBV4-3 to TRBJ2-7; the D call may be TRBD1 or TRBD2 (5 bases each). Germline V gene lookup returns CDR1 LGHNA and CDR2 YSLEER. The V end was cut by 3 bases, the J end by 5 bases, with 17 bases between. The CDR3 loop spans 15 amino acids. CDR3 protein: CASSQDLRGWDEQYF. The CDR3 DNA is TGCGCCAGCAGCCAGGACTTGAGGGGTTGGGACGAGCAGTACTTC.

The rearrangement joins TRBV27 to TRBJ1-5, with D possibly being TRBD1 (5 bases). V lost 3 bases, J lost 2 bases, and 8 bases lay in between. CDR3 length: 14 amino acids. From germline, CDR1 is MNHEY and CDR2 SMNVEV (reference sequence). The CDR3 region is CASSFVGGNQPQHF. Here the CDR3 DNA reads TGTGCCAGCAGTTTTGTAGGGGGCAATCAGCCCCAGCATTTT.